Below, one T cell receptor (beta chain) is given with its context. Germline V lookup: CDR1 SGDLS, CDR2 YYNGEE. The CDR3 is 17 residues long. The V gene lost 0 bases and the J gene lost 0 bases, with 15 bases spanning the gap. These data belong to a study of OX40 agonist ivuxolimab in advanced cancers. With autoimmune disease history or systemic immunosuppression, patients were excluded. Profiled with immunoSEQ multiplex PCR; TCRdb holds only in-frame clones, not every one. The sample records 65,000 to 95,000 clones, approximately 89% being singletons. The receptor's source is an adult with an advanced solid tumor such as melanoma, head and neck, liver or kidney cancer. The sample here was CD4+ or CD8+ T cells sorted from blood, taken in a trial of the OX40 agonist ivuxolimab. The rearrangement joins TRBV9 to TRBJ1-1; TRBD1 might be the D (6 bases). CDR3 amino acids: CASSVAGAGAMNTEAFF. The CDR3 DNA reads TGTGCCAGCAGCGTAGCTGGGGCAGGGGCCATGAACACTGAAGCTTTCTTT.